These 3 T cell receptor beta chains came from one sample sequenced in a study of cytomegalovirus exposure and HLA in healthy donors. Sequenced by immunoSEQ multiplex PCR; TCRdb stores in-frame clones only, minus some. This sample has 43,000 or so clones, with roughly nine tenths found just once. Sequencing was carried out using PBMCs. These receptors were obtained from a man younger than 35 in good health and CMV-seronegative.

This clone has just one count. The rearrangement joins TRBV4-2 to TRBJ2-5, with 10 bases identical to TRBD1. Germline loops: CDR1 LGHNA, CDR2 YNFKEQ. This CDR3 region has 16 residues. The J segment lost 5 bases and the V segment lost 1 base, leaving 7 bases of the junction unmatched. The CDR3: CASSQVRDRGGETQYF. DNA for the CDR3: TGTGCCAGCAGCCAAGTAAGGGACAGGGGAGGCGAGACCCAGTACTTC.

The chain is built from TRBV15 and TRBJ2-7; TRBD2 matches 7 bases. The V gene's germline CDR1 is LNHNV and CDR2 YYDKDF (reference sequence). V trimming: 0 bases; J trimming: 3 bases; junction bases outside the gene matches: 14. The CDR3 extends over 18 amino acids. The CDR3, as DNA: TGTGCCACCAGCAGAGAGGGTCTGGGCCGCGGGAGCAGCTACGAGCAGTACTTC. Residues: CATSREGLGRGSSYEQYF.

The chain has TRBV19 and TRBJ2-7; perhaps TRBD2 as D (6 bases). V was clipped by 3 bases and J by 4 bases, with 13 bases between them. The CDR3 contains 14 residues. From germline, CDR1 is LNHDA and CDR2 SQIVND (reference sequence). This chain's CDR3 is CASSIDGGAYEQYF. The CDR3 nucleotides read TGTGCCAGTAGTATTGATGGAGGGGCTTACGAGCAGTACTTC.